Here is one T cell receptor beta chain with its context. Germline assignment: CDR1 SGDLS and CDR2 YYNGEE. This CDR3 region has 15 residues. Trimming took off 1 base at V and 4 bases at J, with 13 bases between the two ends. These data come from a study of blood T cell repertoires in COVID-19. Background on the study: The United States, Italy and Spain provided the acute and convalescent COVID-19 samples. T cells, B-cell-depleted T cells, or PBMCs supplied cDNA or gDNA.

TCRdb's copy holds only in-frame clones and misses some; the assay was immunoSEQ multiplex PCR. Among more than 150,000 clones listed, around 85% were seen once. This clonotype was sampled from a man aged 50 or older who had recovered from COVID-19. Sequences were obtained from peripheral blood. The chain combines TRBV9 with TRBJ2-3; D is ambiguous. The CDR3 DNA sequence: TGTGCCAGCAGCGTATTGGAGCTGTTCCCAGATACGCAGTATTTT. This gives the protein CASSVLELFPDTQYF.